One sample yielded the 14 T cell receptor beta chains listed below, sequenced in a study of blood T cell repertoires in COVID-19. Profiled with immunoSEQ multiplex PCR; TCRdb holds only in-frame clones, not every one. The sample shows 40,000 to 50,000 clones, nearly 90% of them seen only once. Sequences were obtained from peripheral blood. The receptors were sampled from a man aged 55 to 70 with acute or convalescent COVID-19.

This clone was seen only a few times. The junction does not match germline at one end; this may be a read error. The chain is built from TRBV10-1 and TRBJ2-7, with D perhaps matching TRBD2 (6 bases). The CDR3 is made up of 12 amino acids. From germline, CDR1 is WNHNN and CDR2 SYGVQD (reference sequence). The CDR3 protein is CPKRVASYEQYF. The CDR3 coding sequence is TGTCCGAAGCGGGTTGCGTCCTACGAGCAGTACTTC.

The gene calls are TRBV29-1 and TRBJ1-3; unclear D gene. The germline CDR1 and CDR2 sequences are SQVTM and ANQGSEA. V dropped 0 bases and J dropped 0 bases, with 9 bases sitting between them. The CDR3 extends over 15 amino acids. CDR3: CSVEDEVVSGNTIYF. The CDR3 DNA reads TGCAGCGTTGAAGATGAGGTAGTCTCTGGAAACACCATATATTTT.

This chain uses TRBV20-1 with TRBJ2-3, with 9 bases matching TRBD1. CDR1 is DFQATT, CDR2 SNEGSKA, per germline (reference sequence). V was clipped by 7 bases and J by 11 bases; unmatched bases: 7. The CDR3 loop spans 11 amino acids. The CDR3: CSGIGQGKQYF. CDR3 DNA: TGCAGTGGTATAGGACAGGGGAAGCAGTATTTT.

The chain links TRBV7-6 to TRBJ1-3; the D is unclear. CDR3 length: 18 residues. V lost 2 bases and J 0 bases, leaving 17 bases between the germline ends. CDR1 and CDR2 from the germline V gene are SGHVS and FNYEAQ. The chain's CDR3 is CASSLSRTGISSGNTIYF. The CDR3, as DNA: TGTGCCAGCAGCTTATCCCGAACGGGAATAAGCTCTGGAAACACCATATATTTT.

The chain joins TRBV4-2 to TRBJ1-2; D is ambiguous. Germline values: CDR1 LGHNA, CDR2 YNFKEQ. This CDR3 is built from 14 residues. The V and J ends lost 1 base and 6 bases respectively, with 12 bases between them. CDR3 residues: CASSQVGQVNGYTF. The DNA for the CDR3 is TGTGCCAGCAGCCAAGTAGGTCAGGTTAATGGCTACACCTTC.

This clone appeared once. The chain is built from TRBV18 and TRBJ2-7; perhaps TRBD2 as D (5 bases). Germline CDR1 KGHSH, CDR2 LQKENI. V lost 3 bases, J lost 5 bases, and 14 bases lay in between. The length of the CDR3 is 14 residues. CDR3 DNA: TGTGCCAGCTCACCCTCCCCCTACGGGAACGAGCAGTACTTC. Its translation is CASSPSPYGNEQYF. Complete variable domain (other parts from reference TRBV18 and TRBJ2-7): NAGVMQNPRHLVRRRGQEARLRCSPMKGHSHVYWYRQLPEEGLKFMVYLQKENIIDESGMPKERFSAEFPKEGPSILRIQQVVRGDSAAYFCASSPSPYGNEQYFGPGTRLTVT.

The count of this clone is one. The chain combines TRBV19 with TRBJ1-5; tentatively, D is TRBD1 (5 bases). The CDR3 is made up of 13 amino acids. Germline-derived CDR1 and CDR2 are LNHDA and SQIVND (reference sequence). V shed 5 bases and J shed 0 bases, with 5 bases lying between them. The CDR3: CASSQGSNQPQHF. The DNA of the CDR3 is TGTGCCAGTAGTCAGGGTAGCAATCAGCCCCAGCATTTT. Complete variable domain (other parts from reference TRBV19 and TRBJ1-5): DGGITQSPKYLFRKEGQNVTLSCEQNLNHDAMYWYRQDPGQGLRLIYYSQIVNDFQKGDIAEGYSVSREKKESFPLTVTSAQKNPTAFYLCASSQGSNQPQHFGDGTRLSIL.

CDR3 loop: CASSLDNRVGYGYTF. The CDR3 bases are TGTGCCAGCAGCTTAGATAACAGGGTCGGATATGGCTACACCTTC. This chain links TRBV7-2 with TRBJ1-2; weak D call: TRBD1 (6 bases). Per the germline V gene, CDR1 is SGHTA and CDR2 is FQGNSA. Trimming stripped 1 base from V and 5 bases from J, with 14 bases between. The CDR3 runs 15 residues. The full variable domain, its missing parts supplied by reference TRBV7-2 and TRBJ1-2, is GAGVSQSPSNKVTEKGKDVELRCDPISGHTALYWYRQSLGQGLEFLIYFQGNSAPDKSGLPSDRFSAERTGGSVSTLTIQRTQQEDSAVYLCASSLDNRVGYGYTFGSGTRLTVV.

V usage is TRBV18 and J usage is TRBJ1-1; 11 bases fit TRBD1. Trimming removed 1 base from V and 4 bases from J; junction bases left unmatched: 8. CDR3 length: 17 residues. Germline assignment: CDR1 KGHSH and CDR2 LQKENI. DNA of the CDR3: TGTGCCAGCTCACCACGGACAGGGGGCGTCGGGGGCACTGAAGCTTTCTTT. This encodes CASSPRTGGVGGTEAFF.

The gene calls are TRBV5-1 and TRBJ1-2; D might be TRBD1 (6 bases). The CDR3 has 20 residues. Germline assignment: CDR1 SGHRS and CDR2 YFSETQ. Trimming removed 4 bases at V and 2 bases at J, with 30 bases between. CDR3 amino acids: CASSTTGQHLRLLLNYGYTF. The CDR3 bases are TGCGCCAGCAGCACAACAGGACAGCATTTAAGACTCCTCCTAAACTATGGCTACACCTTC.

DNA of the CDR3: TGCGCCAGCAGCTTGAGGTCAGGGCGTGGGAACACTGAAGCTTTCTTT. The encoded protein is CASSLRSGRGNTEAFF. This chain links TRBV5-1 with TRBJ1-1; maybe TRBD1 (5 bases). This CDR3 has 16 residues. Looked up from germline, CDR1 is SGHRS and CDR2 is YFSETQ. V was clipped by 1 base and J by 1 base, with 14 bases between them.

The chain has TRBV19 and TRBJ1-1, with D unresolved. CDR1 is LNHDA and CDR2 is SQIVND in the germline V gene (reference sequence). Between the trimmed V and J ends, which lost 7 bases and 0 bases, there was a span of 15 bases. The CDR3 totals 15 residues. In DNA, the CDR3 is TGTGCCAGTAACCGCGAGGGTGGTTTGAACACTGAAGCTTTCTTT. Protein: CASNREGGLNTEAFF.

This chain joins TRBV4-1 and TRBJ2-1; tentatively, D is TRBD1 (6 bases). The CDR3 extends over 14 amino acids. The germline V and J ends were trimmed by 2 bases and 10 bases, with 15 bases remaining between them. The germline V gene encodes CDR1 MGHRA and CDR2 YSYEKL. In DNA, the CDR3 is TGCGCCAGCAGCCAAAACAGGGTTCGGGAAGAGCAGTTCTTC. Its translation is CASSQNRVREEQFF.

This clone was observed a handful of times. CDR3 bases: TGTGCCAGCAGCTTGATTGTTTTAAGACTAGCGGCGAACACCGGGGAGCTGTTTTTT. This translates into CASSLIVLRLAANTGELFF. This chain links TRBV7-2 with TRBJ2-2; the match to TRBD2 covers 9 bases. The CDR3 has 19 residues. Trimming at V came to 3 bases and at J to 0 bases, leaving 11 bases not matched to a gene. Germline V CDR1 and CDR2: SGHTA, FQGNSA.